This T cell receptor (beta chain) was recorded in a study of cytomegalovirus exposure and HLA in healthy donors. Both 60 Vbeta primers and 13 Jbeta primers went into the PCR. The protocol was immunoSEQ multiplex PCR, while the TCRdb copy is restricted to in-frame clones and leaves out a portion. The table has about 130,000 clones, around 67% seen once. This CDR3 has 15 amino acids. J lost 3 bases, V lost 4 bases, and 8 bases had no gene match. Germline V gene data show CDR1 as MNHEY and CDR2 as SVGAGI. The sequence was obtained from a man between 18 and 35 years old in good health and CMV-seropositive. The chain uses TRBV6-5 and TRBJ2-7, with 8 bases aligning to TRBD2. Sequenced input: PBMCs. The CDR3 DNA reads TGTGCCAGCAGTTCCGGGGTAGCGGGAATCTACGAGCAGTACTTC. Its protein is CASSSGVAGIYEQYF.